This TCR beta chain was profiled in a study of cytomegalovirus exposure and HLA in healthy donors. Separate from the 666-subject first cohort was the 120-subject validation cohort, to which the donors belonged. The CDR3 consists of 13 residues. The V gene's germline CDR1 is MNHNS and CDR2 SASEGT. Trimming shortened V by 10 bases and J by 3 bases, and 15 bases separated the two germline ends. The assay was immunoSEQ multiplex PCR, and TCRdb's table has in-frame clones only and misses some. The table lists about 360,000 clones, around 86% of them singletons. This clone turned up a few times. Its matching antigen is unknown. Study conclusions and caveats: In vitro experiments confirmed that three CMV-associated chains were specific for CMV antigens.

This chain connects TRBV6-1 to TRBJ1-2; the D gene is possibly TRBD1 (5 bases). This TCR was sampled from a young woman in good health and CMV-seronegative. Sequenced sample: PBMCs. In DNA, the CDR3 is TGTGCCACCCACGTAGGGGATTACTATGGCTACACCTTC. Protein sequence: CATHVGDYYGYTF.